The 27 T cell receptor beta chains listed next were all sequenced from one sample in a study of T cells expressing NK-cell markers. TCRdb reprocessed the 5' RACE reads and stores each CDR3 protein as one record, lacking DNA. Recorded here are hundreds of thousands of distinct CDR3 sequences; the top ten clones represent approximately 3.6%. Sequencing was carried out using blood T cells: a sorted CD56 or NKG2C T cell subset, CD4+ or CD8+ T cells, or bulk PBMC T cells (not recorded which). Source of these receptors: a man younger than 35 in good health.

This sequence joins TRBV10-3 and TRBJ1-1. The CDR3 runs to 13 residues. From germline, CDR1 is ENHRY and CDR2 SYGVKD. This CDR3 reads CAISEGLNNEAFF.

This sequence joins TRBV7-9 and TRBJ2-5; TCRdb's D gene call, TRBD2, goes unchecked for lack of DNA. CDR1 and CDR2 from the germline V gene are SEHNR and FQNEAQ (reference sequence). CDR3 size: 16 residues. CDR3 loop: CASSLGFGRSQETQYF.

The rearrangement links TRBV20-1 to TRBJ2-1; as DNA is missing, the TRBD2 call by TCRdb cannot be tested. This CDR3 is 16 amino acids long. Germline V gene data show CDR1 as DFQATT and CDR2 as SNEGSKA (reference sequence). CDR3 region: CSAPFRGALAYNEQFF.

V gene TRBV12-3 or TRBV12-4 combines with J gene TRBJ1-3; the D gene TCRdb calls, TRBD1, cannot be checked with no DNA. The CDR3 covers 12 residues. The CDR3 loop reads CASMALRGTIYF.

The genes are TRBV7-2 and TRBJ2-7; TCRdb lists TRBD2, though no DNA is available to test this call. Germline assignment: CDR1 SGHTA and CDR2 FQGNSA. The CDR3 totals 15 residues. CDR3 amino acids: CASSLASGSFHEQYF.

The chain joins TRBV29-1 to TRBJ2-7. The CDR3 length is 12 residues. Germline lookup yields CDR1 SQVTM and CDR2 ANQGSEA. The CDR3 here is CSVESGPYEQYF.

This rearrangement joins TRBV15 to TRBJ2-1; lacking DNA, the TRBD1 call made by TCRdb goes unchecked. Germline V CDR1 and CDR2: LNHNV, YYDKDF (reference sequence). There are 14 residues in the CDR3. CDR3 amino acids: CATSRRDTLNEQFF.

The chain uses TRBV6-2 or TRBV6-3 and TRBJ1-5; as DNA is missing, the TRBD1 call by TCRdb cannot be tested. Germline loops: CDR1 MNHEY, CDR2 SVGEGT. This CDR3 has 15 amino acids. The CDR3 is CASTPQGAGGQPQHF.

V gene TRBV4-2 combines with J gene TRBJ2-7; the TCRdb D gene call, TRBD2, has no DNA to confirm it. The germline CDR1 and CDR2 sequences are LGHNA and YNFKEQ. CDR3 length: 15 amino acids. CDR3 in amino acids: CASSQSGPNSYEQYF.

The chain carries TRBV28 and TRBJ2-5; TCRdb's assignment of TRBD1 cannot be checked, as there is no DNA. CDR1 is MDHEN, CDR2 SYDVKM, per germline. CDR3 length: 15 amino acids. CDR3 loop: CASLEVGRGQETQYF.

The V call is TRBV29-1, the J call TRBJ2-2. The CDR3 extends over 11 amino acids. Germline V gives CDR1 SQVTM, CDR2 ANQGSEA. Here the CDR3 reads CSVAGAGELFF.

The chain joins TRBV6-1 to TRBJ2-6; TCRdb calls TRBD1, which cannot be checked without DNA. The CDR3 has 18 residues. Germline V gene lookup returns CDR1 MNHNS and CDR2 SASEGT. This chain's CDR3 is CASCESGGSFSGANVLTF.

The CDR3 here is CASWGSTGGARGFTGELFF. V usage is TRBV6-1 and J usage is TRBJ2-2; TCRdb picks TRBD1, but there is no DNA to check that call. CDR1 is MNHNS, CDR2 SASEGT, per germline. CDR3 size: 19 residues.

The V and J genes are TRBV7-3 and TRBJ2-6; the D call from TCRdb, TRBD1, cannot be confirmed without DNA. The CDR3 covers 18 residues. CDR1 SGHTA and CDR2 FQGTGA come from the germline V gene. The CDR3 protein is CASSTSTGTGSGANVLTF.

This sequence joins TRBV12-3 or TRBV12-4 and TRBJ2-3; the D call of TRBD1 rests on TCRdb alone, since no DNA is present to check it. This CDR3 contains 14 residues. Here the CDR3 reads CAGLKTGSTDTQYF.

The genes are TRBV4-3 and TRBJ1-1; no DNA is available, so the TRBD1 call from TCRdb remains unchecked. The CDR3 is made up of 14 amino acids. The germline CDR1 and CDR2 sequences are LGHNA and YSLEER. The CDR3 loop is CASSQGTGGFLAFF.

CDR3 residues: CASSLPGSGTGELFF. This rearrangement joins TRBV5-1 to TRBJ2-2; as DNA is missing, the TRBD2 call by TCRdb cannot be tested. CDR1 and CDR2 from the germline V gene are SGHRS and YFSETQ. This CDR3 is 15 amino acids long.

This sequence joins TRBV15 and TRBJ2-7; TCRdb proposes TRBD2, but this gene call is untestable without DNA. This CDR3 spans 13 amino acids. Germline loops: CDR1 LNHNV, CDR2 YYDKDF (reference sequence). The CDR3 loop reads CATSRVGGSEQYF.

The genes are TRBV14 and TRBJ1-1. The CDR3 spans 13 residues. The germline CDR1 and CDR2 sequences are SGHDN and FVKESK. The CDR3 spells CASSPPNIPEAFF. The full variable domain, completed using reference TRBV14 and TRBJ1-1, is EAGVTQFPSHSVIEKGQTVTLRCDPISGHDNLYWYRRVMGKEIKFLLHFVKESKQDESGMPNNRFLAERTGGTYSTLKVQPAELEDSGVYFCASSPPNIPEAFFGQGTRLTVV.

The genes are TRBV5-1 and TRBJ2-4; TCRdb's D call of TRBD2 is untestable without DNA. Germline CDR1 SGHRS, CDR2 YFSETQ. This CDR3 spans 14 amino acids. The CDR3 reads CASSEGTAKNIQYF.

V is TRBV7-9 and J is TRBJ2-1; the TCRdb D gene call, TRBD2, has no DNA to confirm it. Germline CDR1 reads SEHNR; CDR2 reads FQNEAQ (reference sequence). The CDR3 runs to 13 residues. The CDR3 loop is CASSSSSGRGQFF.

CDR3 amino acids: CAWSVEEEYGYTF. V gene TRBV30 combines with J gene TRBJ1-2. The CDR3 is made up of 13 amino acids. Looked up from germline, CDR1 is GTSNPN and CDR2 is SVGIG (reference sequence).

The chain is built from TRBV5-1 and TRBJ2-2. Looked up from germline, CDR1 is SGHRS and CDR2 is YFSETQ. The CDR3 runs 14 residues. The CDR3 here is CASSPIRGTGELFF.

The chain carries TRBV3-1 and TRBJ2-7; the TCRdb call, TRBD2, lacks DNA for checking. There are 15 residues in the CDR3. Germline CDR1 and CDR2: LGHDT and YNNKEL (reference sequence). Here the CDR3 reads CASSPGTRRTYEQYF.

The V call is TRBV12-3 or TRBV12-4, the J call TRBJ2-1. CDR3 length equals 17 residues. CDR3 region: CASRPRMWVVSYNEQFF.

The rearrangement uses TRBV7-2 and TRBJ2-2. The CDR3 totals 16 residues. CDR1 is SGHTA, CDR2 FQGNSA, per germline. The CDR3 region is CARKDTTLTNTGELFF. Complete variable domain (other parts from reference TRBV7-2 and TRBJ2-2): GAGVSQSPSNKVTEKGKDVELRCDPISGHTALYWYRQSLGQGLEFLIYFQGNSAPDKSGLPSDRFSAERTGGSVSTLTIQRTQQEDSAVYLCARKDTTLTNTGELFFGEGSRLTVL.

The gene calls are TRBV2 and TRBJ1-3. Germline lookup yields CDR1 SNHLY and CDR2 FYNNEI. The CDR3 is 15 amino acids. The CDR3 spells CASARALDSGNTIYF.